Reported below is one TCR beta chain. Its antigen has not been determined. Per-nucleotide qualities are absent, and no much larger clonotype sits a single base away. The sample originates from a study of blood T cell repertoires in COVID-19 (dated by TCRdb to the early 2020s). Turning to the overall study: The collaborator samples originated in the United States, Italy and Spain and spanned the acute and convalescent phases of COVID-19. The material from the prospective study consisted of cDNA or gDNA derived from T cells, B-cell-depleted T cells, or PBMCs. Deeply sampled blood TCRbeta repertoires from subjects exposed to, actively infected with, or recovered from COVID-19 were included in the dataset. The repertoires were made available in a free public database intended to serve as a resource for research on the immune response to SARS-CoV-2. The samples were drawn from two sources: the first 160 participants of the ongoing ImmuneRACE study, and about 1,300 subjects contributed by 6 global collaborators. Nearly every sample came with metadata listing a de-identified subject ID, COVID-19 status, age in years and sex. HLA class I and class II types, where available, came from metadata supplied by the sample provider rather than from assay-based typing. General study outcomes and caveats: How much clinical and demographic metadata was included differed by source and by participant, and the metadata was provided uncurated.

TCRbeta CDR3 regions were amplified from genomic DNA by means of the immunoSEQ Assay, a bias-controlled multiplex PCR. Regarding the original processing steps: The number of nucleated cells in each sample was estimated by amplification of reference gene primers within the assay. Sequence reads were collapsed and filtered to measure the absolute abundance of every unique TCRbeta CDR3 rearrangement. Productive Simpson clonality was computed per sample as the square root of Simpson's diversity index over productive rearrangements. Sourced from immuneACCESS, this table was stored by TCRdb with only in-frame sequences that have V and J called. A share of the clones is absent; for the studies checked, an unresolved V gene accounts for under half, and the remainder has no known explanation. Clone size and V and J calls were adopted from that table, with D and trimming inferred from the DNA. This sample holds roughly 320,000 clones; more than 90% were observed only once. Jointly, the top ten make up roughly 3.6% of the sample.

The CDR3 covers 16 residues, taking in both the cysteine and the phenylalanine. The only DNA kept is the CDR3, 48 bases in frame from the first base. The V and J ends are trimmed by 0 bases and 8 bases, leaving 19 bases between them. Per the germline V gene, LGHNA is the CDR1 and YSLEER is the CDR2. Participants in the prospective study were aged about 18 to 95 years, lived in some 24 United States geographic areas, and enrolled through a virtual design. In the prospective study, participants were assigned to cohorts based on the clinical history participants reported in a screening survey and a study questionnaire. Exposed participants had been in contact with someone with a PCR-confirmed or clinician-diagnosed COVID-19 case within 2 weeks of study entry. Mobile phlebotomists in the prospective study collected whole blood, serum and a nasopharyngeal or oropharyngeal swab from every participant. Over an approximately 2-month period, participants in the prospective study had the option of providing additional blood draws and questionnaires. Before DNA extraction, blood samples from the prospective study were shipped at room temperature or frozen.

The receptor was derived from a young woman who had been exposed to COVID-19. The specimen was PBMCs or T cells enriched from blood (not recorded which). The chain is encoded by TRBV4-3 joined to TRBJ1-2, and the D gene may be TRBD1, 5 bases matching. The DNA is TGCGCCAGCAGCCAAGATCTGGCAGCTCGGGGGTCCGGCTACACCTTC. The encoded protein is CASSQDLAARGSGYTF.